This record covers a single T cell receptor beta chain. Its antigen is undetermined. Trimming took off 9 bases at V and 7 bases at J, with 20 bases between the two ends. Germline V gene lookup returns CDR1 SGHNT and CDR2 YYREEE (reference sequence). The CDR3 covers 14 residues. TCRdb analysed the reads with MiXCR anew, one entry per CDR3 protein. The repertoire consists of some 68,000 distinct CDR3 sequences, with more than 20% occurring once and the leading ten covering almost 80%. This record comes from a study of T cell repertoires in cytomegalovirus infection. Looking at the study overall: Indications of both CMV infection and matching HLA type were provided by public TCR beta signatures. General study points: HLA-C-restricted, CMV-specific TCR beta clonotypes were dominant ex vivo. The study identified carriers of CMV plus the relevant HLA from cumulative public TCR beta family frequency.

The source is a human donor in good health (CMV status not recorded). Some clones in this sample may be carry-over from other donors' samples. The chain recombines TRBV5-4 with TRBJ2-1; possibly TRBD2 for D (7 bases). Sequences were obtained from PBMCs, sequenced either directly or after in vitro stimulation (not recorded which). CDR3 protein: CATTVGGRWNEQFF. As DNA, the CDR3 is TGTGCCACCACCGTGGGGGGGCGGTGGAATGAGCAGTTCTTC.